Listed here is a single TCR beta chain. Reverse transcription of 0.5 to 1 ug RNA was performed with random hexamers. With immunoSEQ multiplex PCR, TCR beta CDR3 was amplified across 54 Vbeta and 13 Jbeta. TCRdb analysed the immunoSEQ multiplex PCR reads with MiXCR anew, one entry per CDR3 protein. Of a few hundred thousand distinct CDR3 sequences in the sample, roughly 94% are singletons; the top ten hold around 0.076%. This entry belongs to a study of CD8 T cells in Susac syndrome. The CD8+ and CD4+ T cells were negatively isolated, with the TEMRA cells enriched by FACS. This sequence originates from a human donor with multiple sclerosis. The sample was CD4+ T cells from PBMCs.

DNA of the CDR3: TGTGCCAGCAGCCCCGTGGGATCTAGCTCCTACAATGAGCAGTTCTTC. It encodes CASSPVGSSSYNEQFF. This chain links TRBV7-9 with TRBJ2-1; D is uncertain. V was shortened by 5 bases and J by 0 bases, with 14 bases between the two germline ends. The CDR3 consists of 16 residues. The germline CDR1 and CDR2 sequences are SEHNR and FQNEAQ (reference sequence).